Following are 17 T cell receptor beta chains from one sample sequenced in a study of vaccination and CD4 T cells after COVID-19. Sequencing of cultured CD4+ T cell DNA used the Oncomine TCR Beta short-read assay. TCRdb itself ran the PCR reads through MiXCR, one entry per CDR3 protein. The sample includes thousands of distinct CDR3 sequences, 55% to 65% of them seen just once. Treatment: roughly 10-day PBMC culture with coronavirus spike peptide pools or control peptides (ViraFEST assay). The collection of CD4+ T cells from the unexposed donor took place before the COVID-19 pandemic (2011-2018). These receptors' antigens are unknown. The sequencing input was CD4+ T cells from blood, cultured in vitro. These receptors all stem from a human donor in good health.

The chain recombines TRBV27 with TRBJ1-1; TRBD1 might be the D (5 bases). Looked up from germline, CDR1 is MNHEY and CDR2 is SMNVEV (reference sequence). Between the trimmed V and J ends, which lost 11 bases and 3 bases, there was a span of 16 bases. The CDR3 consists of 13 residues. CDR3 DNA: TGTGCCTCTTGGCCGCAGGGAGACACTGAAGCTTTCTTT. Protein: CASWPQGDTEAFF.

Here the CDR3 DNA reads TGCAGCGTCGCACTTGGGGGGCTTGGTGGCTACACCTTC. As protein: CSVALGGLGGYTF. The gene calls are TRBV29-1 and TRBJ1-2, with D possibly matching TRBD1 (6 bases). Germline V gene lookup returns CDR1 SQVTM and CDR2 ANQGSEA. The CDR3 spans 13 residues. Between the trimmed V and J ends, which lost 6 bases and 7 bases, there was a span of 18 bases.

CDR3 sequence: CSAAGQTNYGYTF. CDR3 in DNA: TGCAGTGCTGCGGGACAGACTAACTATGGCTACACCTTC. V usage is TRBV20-1 and J usage is TRBJ1-2; the match to TRBD1 covers 7 bases. The CDR3 has 13 residues. J gave up 0 bases and V 5 bases, and 3 bases lay outside the gene matches. Germline CDR1 and CDR2: DFQATT and SNEGSKA (reference sequence).

This clonotype has a handful of counts. This sequence joins TRBV7-2 and TRBJ1-5, with a weak D call TRBD1 (5 bases). CDR1 and CDR2 from the germline V gene are SGHTA and FQGNSA. This CDR3 comprises 15 residues. Trimming cost V 3 bases and J 0 bases, with 9 bases left between them. CDR3 protein: CASSFGDPSNQPQHF. The CDR3 coding sequence is TGTGCCAGCAGCTTTGGGGACCCTAGCAATCAGCCCCAGCATTTT.

The chain links TRBV4-3 to TRBJ1-5; no clear D gene. Germline CDR1 reads LGHNA; CDR2 reads YSLEER. Trimming removed 4 bases at V and 0 bases at J, with 7 bases between. The CDR3 sequence is 14 residues long. CDR3 loop: CASSPFVSNQPQHF. The CDR3 nucleotides are TGCGCCAGCAGCCCCTTTGTTAGCAATCAGCCCCAGCATTTT.

The chain links TRBV5-4 to TRBJ1-6; 7 bases are a match to TRBD1. The junction had 4 bases not matched to a gene; V was cut back by 0 bases and J by 10 bases. The length of the CDR3 is 14 residues. CDR1 and CDR2 from the germline V gene are SGHNT and YYREEE (reference sequence). Here the CDR3 reads CASSLGQGESPLHF. In DNA form, the CDR3 reads TGTGCCAGCAGCTTGGGACAGGGAGAATCACCCCTCCACTTT.

A few counts support this clonotype. The CDR3 DNA sequence: TGTGCCAGCAGAATCTCCGGGACGTTTAATTCACCCCTCCACTTT. It translates to CASRISGTFNSPLHF. The chain links TRBV28 to TRBJ1-6; weak D call: TRBD1 (5 bases). From germline, CDR1 is MDHEN and CDR2 SYDVKM. There are 15 residues in the CDR3. The germline V and J ends were trimmed by 6 bases and 6 bases, with 15 bases remaining between them.

The V gene is TRBV20-1, the J gene TRBJ1-1; the D gene is possibly TRBD1 (5 bases). Trimming removed 3 bases from V and 3 bases from J, with 11 bases in between. The CDR3 has 13 residues. Germline V gene data show CDR1 as DFQATT and CDR2 as SNEGSKA (reference sequence). CDR3 nucleotides: TGCAGTGCTAGTCAGGGAACCTACACTGAAGCTTTCTTT. This sequence encodes CSASQGTYTEAFF.

V usage is TRBV5-4 and J usage is TRBJ2-7; weak D call: TRBD2 (6 bases). The V end lost 4 bases, the J end lost 3 bases, and 11 bases lay between the germline ends. This CDR3 has 13 amino acids. Germline V gene lookup returns CDR1 SGHNT and CDR2 YYREEE (reference sequence). The CDR3 loop is CASSPGRSYEQYF. For the CDR3, the DNA is TGTGCCAGCAGCCCAGGGAGGAGCTACGAGCAGTACTTC.

This clonotype has a handful of counts. The chain joins TRBV10-1 to TRBJ1-1; D possibly corresponds to TRBD1 (6 bases). Germline V gene sequence: CDR1 WNHNN, CDR2 SYGVQD (reference sequence). The CDR3 spans 13 residues. V gave up 2 bases and J gave up 4 bases, with 8 bases separating them. The CDR3 sequence is CASSEQGSTEAFF. The CDR3 region has the DNA TGCGCCAGCAGTGAGCAGGGGAGCACTGAAGCTTTCTTT.

This clonotype was detected only a few times. V and J are TRBV27 and TRBJ1-5, with D unclear. The CDR3 runs to 16 residues. CDR1 is MNHEY, CDR2 SMNVEV, per germline (reference sequence). V lost 0 bases and J lost 1, with 10 bases in between. CDR3 loop: CASSLSGSHSNQPQHF. The CDR3 DNA sequence: TGTGCCAGCAGTTTATCGGGGTCTCACAGCAATCAGCCCCAGCATTTT.

The J gene is TRBJ2-1, the V gene TRBV6-1; D remains unclear. Trimming removed 6 bases at V and 0 bases at J, with 15 bases between. The CDR3 runs 16 residues. From germline, CDR1 is MNHNS and CDR2 SASEGT. CDR3 region: CASSTTRVSSYNEQFF. The CDR3 DNA follows: TGTGCCAGCAGCACTACACGAGTGAGCTCCTACAATGAGCAGTTCTTC.

The chain joins TRBV5-1 to TRBJ1-2; no clear D gene. Germline-derived CDR1 and CDR2 are SGHRS and YFSETQ. The CDR3 runs to 15 residues. Deletions cut 0 bases from V and 8 bases from J, with 17 bases between. CDR3 sequence (DNA): TGCGCCAGCAGCTTGGCCTCGAGAGCTGAGGAGGGCTACACCTTC. It yields the protein CASSLASRAEEGYTF. The complete variable domain, with remaining parts taken from reference TRBV5-1 and TRBJ1-2, reads KAGVTQTPRYLIKTRGQQVTLSCSPISGHRSVSWYQQTPGQGLQFLFEYFSETQRNKGNFPGRFSGRQFSNSRSEMNVSTLELGDSALYLCASSLASRAEEGYTFGSGTRLTVV.

This clonotype was detected only once. The rearrangement joins TRBV28 to TRBJ1-2; TRBD1 aligns across 10 bases. V dropped 8 bases and J dropped 0; count of bases not matched to a gene: 3. CDR1 and CDR2 (germline): MDHEN, SYDVKM. The CDR3 is 14 residues long. The CDR3 spells CASDRGPPNYGYTF. The CDR3 DNA is TGTGCCAGCGACAGGGGGCCACCTAACTATGGCTACACCTTC.

The chain combines TRBV15 with TRBJ2-4, with 8 bases matching TRBD1. CDR1 is LNHNV and CDR2 is YYDKDF in the germline V gene (reference sequence). Trimming cost V 4 bases and J 6 bases; bases outside gene matches: 5. The CDR3 sequence is 14 residues long. The CDR3 protein is CATSTRTGINIQYF. The CDR3 region has the DNA TGTGCCACCAGCACTAGGACAGGGATAAACATTCAGTACTTC.

The chain has TRBV7-9 and TRBJ1-5; 12 nucleotides match TRBD1. The CDR3 is made up of 16 amino acids. The trim removed 4 bases at V and 3 bases at J, leaving 4 bases unmatched. Germline assignment: CDR1 SEHNR and CDR2 FQNEAQ (reference sequence). CDR3 residues: CASSSGQGAHNQPQHF. Written as DNA, the CDR3 is TGTGCCAGCAGCTCGGGACAGGGGGCCCACAATCAGCCCCAGCATTTT.

This chain connects TRBV20-1 to TRBJ2-2; 14 nucleotides match TRBD2. With 0 bases clipped from V and 3 bases from J, the junction kept 3 bases outside the gene matches. The germline CDR1 and CDR2 sequences are DFQATT and SNEGSKA (reference sequence). CDR3 size: 17 residues. CDR3 DNA sequence: TGCAGTGCTAGAGACCTGGGACTAGCGGGGGACACCGGGGAGCTGTTTTTT. As protein: CSARDLGLAGDTGELFF.